This passage covers 11 T cell receptor beta chains from one sample sequenced in a study of naive and memory T cell subsets. An equimolar mix of two oligonucleotides served as the beta constant-region primer for TRBC1 and TRBC2. Nested alpha and beta constant-region primers with the SP2 primer drove four PCR rounds on ligated cDNA. One entry per CDR3 protein, called by TCRdb with MiXCR from the UMI-ligation and nested PCR reads. The data show about 82,000 distinct CDR3 sequences, 9% seen once. Input material: naive CD8+ T cells from blood. The receptors derive from a human donor in good health.

In this sample, this clonotype turned up many times. CDR3 DNA: TGCGCCAGCAGCTTCCCCGCCACCCCGTCGGGGGCTGAAGCTTTCTTT. It translates to CASSFPATPSGAEAFF. This chain joins TRBV4-1 and TRBJ1-1; a weak D match, TRBD1 (5 bases). In germline, CDR1 is MGHRA, CDR2 YSYEKL. Trimming took 5 bases from V and 6 from J, leaving 22 bases between them. The CDR3 has 16 residues.

This clonotype was seen a few times. This chain's CDR3 is CASRGGLYEQYF. In DNA form, the CDR3 reads TGTGCCAGCCGCGGGGGCCTCTACGAGCAGTACTTC. This chain joins TRBV2 and TRBJ2-7; possible D gene TRBD2, 7 bases. The germline gives CDR1 SNHLY, CDR2 FYNNEI. The CDR3 contains 12 residues. Trimming took 8 bases from V and 3 from J, leaving 11 bases between them.

In this sample, this clonotype turned up many times. The chain employs TRBV7-2 and TRBJ2-7, with 7 bases fitting TRBD1. CDR3 size: 14 residues. Losses at the gene ends were 3 bases for V and 3 bases for J; bases not matched to a gene: 5. Germline CDR1 and CDR2: SGHTA and FQGNSA. CDR3 bases: TGTGCCAGCAGCTTCCAGGACAGGTTCTACGAGCAGTACTTC. Its translation is CASSFQDRFYEQYF. Combining the CDR3 with reference TRBV7-2 and TRBJ2-7 gives the whole variable domain GAGVSQSPSNKVTEKGKDVELRCDPISGHTALYWYRQSLGQGLEFLIYFQGNSAPDKSGLPSDRFSAERTGGSVSTLTIQRTQQEDSAVYLCASSFQDRFYEQYFGPGTRLTVT.

This chain links TRBV20-1 with TRBJ2-7; D is possibly TRBD1 (5 bases). The V and J ends lost 4 bases and 2 bases respectively, with 21 bases between them. This CDR3 contains 16 residues. Germline V gene lookup returns CDR1 DFQATT and CDR2 SNEGSKA (reference sequence). The CDR3 spells CSAISLSAGPTYEQYF. Written as DNA, the CDR3 is TGCAGTGCTATCTCCCTCTCCGCAGGGCCGACCTACGAGCAGTACTTC.

This clonotype was detected ten times or more. CDR3 amino acids: CSVEERSGELFF. The CDR3, as DNA: TGCAGCGTTGAAGAGAGGTCCGGGGAGCTGTTTTTT. The chain uses TRBV29-1 and TRBJ2-2; D is undetermined. This CDR3 comprises 12 residues. Germline V gene sequence: CDR1 SQVTM, CDR2 ANQGSEA. V lost 0 bases, J lost 6 bases, and 5 bases lay in between.

The V gene is TRBV11-2, the J gene TRBJ1-4; 11 nucleotides agree with TRBD1. This CDR3 comprises 14 residues. Germline CDR1 and CDR2: SGHAT and FQNNGV. With V trimmed by 5 bases and J by 12 bases, 8 bases remained unmatched. The CDR3 nucleotides are TGTGCCAGCAGCCCGGACAGGGGGCCGACAGAACTGTTTTTT. It yields the protein CASSPDRGPTELFF.

The V gene is TRBV6-5, the J gene TRBJ1-2; D gene unclear. Looked up from germline, CDR1 is MNHEY and CDR2 is SVGAGI. The CDR3 runs to 17 residues. The V gene lost 5 bases and the J gene lost 0 bases, with 19 bases spanning the gap. CDR3 sequence (DNA): TGTGCCAGCAGTCCCCTCCTTCGGGGTCAAGCTAACTATGGCTACACCTTC. The encoded protein is CASSPLLRGQANYGYTF.

A note on this clonotype: This could be a read error, since a much larger clone is one nucleotide away. This chain links TRBV20-1 with TRBJ2-3; no clear D. This CDR3 spans 11 amino acids. V was shortened by 5 bases and J by 8 bases, with 11 bases between the two germline ends. From germline, CDR1 is DFQATT and CDR2 SNEGSKA (reference sequence). The CDR3 loop reads CSAGRPSTQYF. The CDR3 nucleotides read TGCAGTGCTGGCCGCCCCAGTACGCAGTATTTT.

This clonotype was seen a handful of times. The chain combines TRBV28 with TRBJ2-7, with 10 nucleotides matching TRBD2. With 5 bases clipped from V and 3 bases from J, the junction kept 10 bases outside the gene matches. The CDR3 sequence is 16 residues long. Germline CDR1 is MDHEN and CDR2 is SYDVKM. In DNA form, the CDR3 reads TGTGCCAGCAGTCCCAATCCCGGGACTAGCGTCTACGAGCAGTACTTC. It translates to CASSPNPGTSVYEQYF.

The sample holds a few counts of this clonotype. The rearrangement links TRBV2 to TRBJ1-2; D may be TRBD1 (6 bases). The germline V gene has CDR1 SNHLY and CDR2 FYNNEI. This CDR3 spans 14 amino acids. Trimming pared 6 bases from V and 3 bases from J, leaving 14 bases between. CDR3 sequence reads: CASSTGRQDYGYTF. CDR3 bases: TGTGCCAGCAGCACGGGGCGACAGGACTATGGCTACACCTTC.

In its sample, this clonotype was seen many times. The chain recombines TRBV4-1 with TRBJ2-7; TRBD2 matches at 12 bases. The CDR3 runs 16 residues. Germline trimming cut 2 bases from V and 6 bases from J; bases unmatched to any gene: 8. Per germline, CDR1 MGHRA and CDR2 YSYEKL. Here the CDR3 reads CASSQHSGLAGREQYF. The DNA for the CDR3 is TGCGCCAGCAGCCAACACTCAGGACTAGCGGGACGCGAGCAGTACTTC.